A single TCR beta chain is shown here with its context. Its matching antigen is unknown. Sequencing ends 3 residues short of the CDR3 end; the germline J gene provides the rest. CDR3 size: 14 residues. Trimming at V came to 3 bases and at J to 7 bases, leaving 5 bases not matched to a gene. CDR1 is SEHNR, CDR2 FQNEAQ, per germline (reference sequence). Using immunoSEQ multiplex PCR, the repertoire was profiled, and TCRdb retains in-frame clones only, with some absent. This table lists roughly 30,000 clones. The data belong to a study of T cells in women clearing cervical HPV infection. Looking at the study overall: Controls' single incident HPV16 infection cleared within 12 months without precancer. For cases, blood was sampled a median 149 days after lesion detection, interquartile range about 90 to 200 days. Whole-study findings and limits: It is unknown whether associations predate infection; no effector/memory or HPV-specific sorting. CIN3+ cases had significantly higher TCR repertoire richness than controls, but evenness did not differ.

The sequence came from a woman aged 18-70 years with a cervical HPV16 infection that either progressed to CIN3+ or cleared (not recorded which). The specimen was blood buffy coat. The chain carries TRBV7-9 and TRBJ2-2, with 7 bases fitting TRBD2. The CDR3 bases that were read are TGTGCCAGCAGCTTGACTAGCTGGGGCGGGGAG. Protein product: CASSLTSWGGE. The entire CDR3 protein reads CASSLTSWGGELFF.